This entry is about one T cell receptor beta chain. Sequenced by immunoSEQ multiplex PCR; TCRdb stores in-frame clones only, minus some. Found here are roughly 45,000 clones, 78% of them singletons; the top ten hold approximately 0.78%. The sample comes from a study of memory CD4+ T cells and cytomegalovirus serostatus. Looked up from germline, CDR1 is MNHNS and CDR2 is SASEGT. The CDR3 runs 13 residues. V was pared by 4 bases and J by 2 bases, with 7 bases between. The sort gate was single viable CD3+CD4+CD8-CD45RO+ cells for memory CD4+ T cells. This chain connects TRBV6-1 to TRBJ2-3, with D unresolved. The clonotype was recovered from an adult in good health and CMV-seronegative. Sequencing input: memory CD4+ T cells from blood. The CDR3: CASSAQSTDTQYF. In DNA, the CDR3 is TGTGCCAGCAGTGCCCAGTCCACAGATACGCAGTATTTT.